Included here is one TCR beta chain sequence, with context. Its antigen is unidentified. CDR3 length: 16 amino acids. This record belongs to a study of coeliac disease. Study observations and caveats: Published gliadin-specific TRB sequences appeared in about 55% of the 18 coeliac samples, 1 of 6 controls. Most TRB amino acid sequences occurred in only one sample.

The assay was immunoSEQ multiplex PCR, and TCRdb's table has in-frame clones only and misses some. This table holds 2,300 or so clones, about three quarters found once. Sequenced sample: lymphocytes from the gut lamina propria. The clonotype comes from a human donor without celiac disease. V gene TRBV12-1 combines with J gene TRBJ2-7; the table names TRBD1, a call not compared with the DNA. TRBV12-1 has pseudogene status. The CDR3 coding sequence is TGTGCCAGCAGCTTTGCAAACAGGGACCTATCTTACGAGCAGTACTTC. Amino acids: CASSFANRDLSYEQYF.